This T cell receptor beta chain was identified during a study of T cell responses to AZD1222 COVID-19 vaccine. Study-level results: Regions left unmutated in variants are reportedly the target of nearly half of spike-specific TCRs. Spike-specific TCR breadth and depth both grew after two AZD1222 doses.

The CDR3 runs 13 residues. Between the trimmed V and J ends, which lost 0 bases and 9 bases, there was a span of 10 bases. Germline CDR1 is SGHDT and CDR2 is YYEEEE. Sequencing used immunoSEQ multiplex PCR; TCRdb keeps in-frame clones, though not all of them. The sample has about 160,000 clones; roughly nine tenths are singletons. Remarks on this clone: What it binds is unknown.

The starting material was peripheral blood, obtained on day 0 of MenACWY control vaccination. This sequence was found in an adult in good health. The chain recombines TRBV5-6 with TRBJ2-1; the D is unclear. The DNA of the CDR3 is TGTGCCAGCAGCTTGGTGCTAGGTAGTGAGCAGTTCTTC. As protein: CASSLVLGSEQFF.